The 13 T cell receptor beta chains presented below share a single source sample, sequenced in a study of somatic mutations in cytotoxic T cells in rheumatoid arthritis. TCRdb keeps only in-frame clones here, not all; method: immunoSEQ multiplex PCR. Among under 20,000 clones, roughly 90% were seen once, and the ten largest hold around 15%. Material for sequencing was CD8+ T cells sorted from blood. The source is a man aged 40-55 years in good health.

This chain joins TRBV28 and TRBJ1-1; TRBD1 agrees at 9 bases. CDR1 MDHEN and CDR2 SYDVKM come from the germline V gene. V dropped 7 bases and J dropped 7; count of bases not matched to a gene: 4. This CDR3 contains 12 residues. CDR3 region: CASKDRGREAFF. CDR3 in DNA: TGTGCCAGCAAGGACAGGGGACGTGAAGCTTTCTTT.

CDR3 in amino acids: CASTTGLAGISDTQYF. CDR3 DNA sequence: TGTGCCAGCACCACCGGACTAGCGGGAATTTCAGATACGCAGTATTTT. This chain connects TRBV28 to TRBJ2-3; 12 bases are a match to TRBD2. The germline CDR1 and CDR2 sequences are MDHEN and SYDVKM. After removal of 7 bases from V and 4 bases from J, the junction contained 9 bases not matched to a gene. The CDR3 extends over 16 amino acids.

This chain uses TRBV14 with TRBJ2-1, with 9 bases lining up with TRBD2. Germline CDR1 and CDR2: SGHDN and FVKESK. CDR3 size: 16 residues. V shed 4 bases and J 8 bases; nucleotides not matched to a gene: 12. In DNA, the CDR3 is TGTGCCAGCAGCCGAGGACTAGCGACAGAGGTGTATGAGCAGTTCTTC. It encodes CASSRGLATEVYEQFF.

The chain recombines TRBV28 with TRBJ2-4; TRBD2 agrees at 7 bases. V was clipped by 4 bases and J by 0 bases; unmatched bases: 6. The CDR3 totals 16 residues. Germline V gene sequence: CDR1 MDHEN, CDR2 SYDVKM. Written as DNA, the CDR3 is TGTGCCAGCAGTTCCACTAGCGAGTTAGCCAAAAACATTCAGTACTTC. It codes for CASSSTSELAKNIQYF. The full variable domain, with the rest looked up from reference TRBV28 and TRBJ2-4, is DVKVTQSSRYLVKRTGEKVFLECVQDMDHENMFWYRQDPGLGLRLIYFSYDVKMKEKGDIPEGYSVSREKKERFSLILESASTNQTSMYLCASSSTSELAKNIQYFGAGTRLSVL.

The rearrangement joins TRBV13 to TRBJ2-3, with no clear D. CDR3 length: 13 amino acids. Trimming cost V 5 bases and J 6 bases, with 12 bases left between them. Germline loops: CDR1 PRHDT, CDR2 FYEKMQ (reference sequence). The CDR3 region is CASSPKTWDTQYF. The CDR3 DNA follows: TGTGCCAGCAGCCCAAAGACGTGGGATACGCAGTATTTT.

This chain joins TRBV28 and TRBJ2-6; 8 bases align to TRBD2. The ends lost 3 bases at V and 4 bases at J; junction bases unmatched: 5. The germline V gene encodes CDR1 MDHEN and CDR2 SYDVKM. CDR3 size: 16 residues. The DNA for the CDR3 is TGTGCCAGCAGTTTCGCGGGGGGCACAGGGGCCAACGTCCTGACTTTC. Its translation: CASSFAGGTGANVLTF.

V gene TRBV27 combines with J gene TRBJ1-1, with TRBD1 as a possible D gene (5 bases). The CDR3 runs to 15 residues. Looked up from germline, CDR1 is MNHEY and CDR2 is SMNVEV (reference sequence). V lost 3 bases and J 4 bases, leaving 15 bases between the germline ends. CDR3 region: CASSFSIGGTTEAFF. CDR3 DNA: TGTGCCAGCAGTTTCAGTATCGGGGGAACCACTGAAGCTTTCTTT.

In DNA form, the CDR3 reads TGTGCCAGCAGACCCCGACAGGGTGTTAATTCACCCCTCCACTTT. Protein sequence: CASRPRQGVNSPLHF. The rearrangement links TRBV5-8 to TRBJ1-6; TRBD1 aligns across 7 bases. With V trimmed by 5 bases and J by 6 bases, 8 bases remained unmatched. The CDR3 spans 15 residues. Germline CDR1 SGHTS, CDR2 YDEGEE.

CDR3 in DNA: TGTGCCAGCAGTTATACAGGGGGCGCCGGTCAGCCCCAGCATTTT. Residues: CASSYTGGAGQPQHF. The chain uses TRBV27 and TRBJ1-5; 9 bases are a match to TRBD1. The length of the CDR3 is 15 residues. CDR1 is MNHEY and CDR2 is SMNVEV in the germline V gene (reference sequence). Trimming took 4 bases from V and 6 from J; bases not matched to a gene: 7.

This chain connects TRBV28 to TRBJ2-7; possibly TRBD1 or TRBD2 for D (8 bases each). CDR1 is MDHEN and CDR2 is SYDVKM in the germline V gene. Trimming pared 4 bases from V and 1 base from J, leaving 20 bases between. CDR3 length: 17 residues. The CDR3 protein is CASSSRGGQALSYEQYF. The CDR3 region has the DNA TGTGCCAGCAGTTCCCGGGGGGGACAGGCGCTTTCCTACGAGCAGTACTTC.

For the CDR3, the DNA is TGCAGCGTTGAAGGGGGACAGGGTTTCTCCAGCTCCTACAATGAGCAGTTCTTC. This codes for CSVEGGQGFSSSYNEQFF. V is TRBV29-1 and J is TRBJ2-1, with 9 bases matching TRBD1. The CDR3 has 18 amino acids. Germline CDR1 and CDR2: SQVTM and ANQGSEA. V lost 1 base to trimming and J lost 0 bases; unmatched junction nucleotides: 10.

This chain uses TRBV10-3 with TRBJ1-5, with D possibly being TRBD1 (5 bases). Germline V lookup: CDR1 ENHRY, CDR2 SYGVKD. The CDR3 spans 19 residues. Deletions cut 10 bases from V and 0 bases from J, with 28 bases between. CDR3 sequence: CATTRGGYEDRYSNQPQHF. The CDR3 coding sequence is TGTGCCACTACTCGGGGCGGATATGAAGATCGGTATAGCAATCAGCCCCAGCATTTT.

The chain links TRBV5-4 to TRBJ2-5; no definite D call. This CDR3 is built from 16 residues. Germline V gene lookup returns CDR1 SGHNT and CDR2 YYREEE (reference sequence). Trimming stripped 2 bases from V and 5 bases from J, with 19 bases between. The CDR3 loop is CASSFTTGGNRETQYF. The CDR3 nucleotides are TGTGCCAGCAGCTTCACGACGGGCGGTAACCGGGAGACCCAGTACTTC.